Given below is one TCR beta chain in context. Germline V gene lookup returns CDR1 SGHTS and CDR2 YDEGEE. The CDR3 runs 16 residues. With V trimmed by 0 bases and J by 6 bases, 3 bases remained unmatched. Participant ages covered roughly 18 to 89 years across around 22 US areas. Each exposed participant met a COVID-19 case in the 2 weeks preceding study entry. Study processing details: Estimation of nucleated cell counts relied on the amplification of reference gene primers. Generated by immunoSEQ multiplex PCR, the TCRdb table keeps only in-frame clones and is missing some. Clone size and V and J calls were adopted from that table, with D and trimming inferred from the DNA. Of 200,000 to 250,000 clones listed, about 87% are singletons. These data originate in a study of blood T cell repertoires in COVID-19. Across the whole study: PBMCs, B-cell-depleted T cells, or T cells were the source of the cDNA or gDNA that made up the material.

This receptor was obtained from a man aged 50 to 59 who had been exposed to COVID-19. This chain joins TRBV5-8 and TRBJ1-4; TRBD1 matches at 12 bases. Sequencing was carried out using PBMCs or T cells enriched from blood (not recorded which). DNA for the CDR3: TGTGCCAGCAGCTTGGGGGACAGGGGGCCATATGAAAAACTGTTTTTT. It specifies CASSLGDRGPYEKLFF. Variable domain in full (rest from reference TRBV5-8 and TRBJ1-4): EAGVTQSPTHLIKTRGQQATLRCSPISGHTSVYWYQQALGLGLQFLLWYDEGEERNRGNFPPRFSGRQFPNYSSELNVNALELEDSALYLCASSLGDRGPYEKLFFGSGTQLSVL.